This record concerns one T cell receptor beta chain sequence. This entry belongs to a study of blood T cell repertoires in COVID-19. Study in general: Acute-phase and convalescent COVID-19 samples originated in the United States, Italy and Spain. Sample material is recorded as cDNA or gDNA derived from T cells, B-cell-depleted T cells, or PBMCs.

Authors' methods: Reference gene primers were amplified, and this amplification served to estimate nucleated cell counts. Assay used: immunoSEQ multiplex PCR; TCRdb lists only in-frame clones, some missing. The D gene and trimming were derived from the DNA, and the V and J assignments and clone size from that table. This sample has roughly 250,000 clones, with 70% to 90% found just once. In germline, CDR1 is GTSNPN, CDR2 SVGIG (reference sequence). V trimming: 5 bases; J trimming: 3 bases; junction bases outside the gene matches: 9. This CDR3 contains 14 residues. Specimen: peripheral blood. This chain links TRBV30 with TRBJ2-7, with 8 bases matching TRBD1. This clonotype was sampled from a middle-aged woman who had recovered from COVID-19. The CDR3 DNA sequence: TGTGCCTGGCGCTTCGGGACAGGTGACTACGAGCAGTACTTC. Translating gives CAWRFGTGDYEQYF.